Below, 15 T cell receptor beta chains from the same sample are listed, as sequenced in a study of control samples from healthy donors and cancer patients (dated by TCRdb to about 2020). The library was made by the immunoSEQ multiplex PCR assay. As stored in TCRdb, this immuneACCESS dataset retains in-frame rearrangements with V and J assigned. A fraction of the clones does not appear; measured against another copy, unresolved V genes explain less than half of the discrepancy, and the remainder lacks a known reason. A total of approximately 100,000 clones appear in this sample, approximately 87% of them only once. Of the sample, over 2% is held by the ten largest clones. Material: blood. These receptors were obtained from a woman in her thirties or forties in good health.

This clone has a handful of counts. This rearrangement joins TRBV7-2 to TRBJ2-1, with D perhaps matching TRBD2 (6 bases). Per germline, CDR1 SGHTA and CDR2 FQGNSA. The V gene lost 1 base and the J gene lost 6 bases, with 10 bases spanning the gap. The CDR3 is 14 residues long. The CDR3 loop is CASSLVAVSNEQFF. The CDR3 region has the DNA TGTGCCAGCAGCTTAGTAGCGGTTTCCAATGAGCAGTTCTTC.

J is TRBJ2-3 and V is TRBV20-1, with D hard to call. Deletions cut 3 bases from V and 3 bases from J, with 13 bases between. Germline V gene sequence: CDR1 DFQATT, CDR2 SNEGSKA (reference sequence). CDR3 length: 14 amino acids. The CDR3 DNA follows: TGCAGTGCTAGTCGGCCTCCTGGGACAGATACGCAGTATTTT. Translation: CSASRPPGTDTQYF.

The V gene is TRBV12-5, the J gene TRBJ2-7; D remains ambiguous. The V and J ends lost 4 bases and 4 bases respectively, with 5 bases between them. Per germline, CDR1 LGHNT and CDR2 FRNRAP. The CDR3 covers 11 residues. The CDR3 here is CASGSRYEQYF. CDR3 nucleotide sequence: TGTGCTAGTGGTTCTAGGTACGAGCAGTACTTC.

The chain recombines TRBV6-4 with TRBJ2-5; no firm D call. Germline CDR1 is MRHNA and CDR2 is SNTAGT. This CDR3 has 13 amino acids. V lost 4 bases, J lost 5 bases, and 11 bases lay in between. CDR3 amino acids: CASSVGVGETQYF. CDR3 sequence (DNA): TGTGCCAGCAGTGTTGGGGTGGGCGAGACCCAGTACTTC.

This chain uses TRBV4-2 with TRBJ2-7, with 9 nucleotides matching TRBD1. V dropped 4 bases and J dropped 6; count of bases not matched to a gene: 7. The germline V gene encodes CDR1 LGHNA and CDR2 YNFKEQ. The CDR3 spans 14 residues. Written as DNA, the CDR3 is TGTGCCAGCAGCCCTCGGACAGGGGAAGGCGAGCAGTACTTC. Its protein product is CASSPRTGEGEQYF.

J is TRBJ2-1 and V is TRBV10-3; D unclear. Germline CDR1 and CDR2: ENHRY and SYGVKD. Trimming cost V 3 bases and J 8 bases, with 8 bases left between them. The CDR3 runs to 12 residues. The CDR3 DNA is TGTGCCATCAGTGAATTAGCTTATGAGCAGTTCTTC. Translating gives CAISELAYEQFF.

The chain carries TRBV2 and TRBJ1-1; TRBD1 might be the D (6 bases). The V gene's germline CDR1 is SNHLY and CDR2 FYNNEI. This CDR3 is built from 13 residues. Trimming left V 5 bases short and J 0 bases short, with 7 bases between. CDR3 in DNA: TGTGCCAGCAGTCGACAGGTGAACACTGAAGCTTTCTTT. Its protein product is CASSRQVNTEAFF.

The V gene is TRBV7-2, the J gene TRBJ2-5, with D uncertain. The V gene lost 5 bases and the J gene lost 5 bases, with 12 bases spanning the gap. Germline assignment: CDR1 SGHTA and CDR2 FQGNSA. This CDR3 contains 13 residues. CDR3 sequence: CASSPSGRETQYF. The CDR3 bases are TGTGCCAGCAGCCCCTCGGGTCGGGAGACCCAGTACTTC. Full variable domain (remainder filled in from reference TRBV7-2 and TRBJ2-5): GAGVSQSPSNKVTEKGKDVELRCDPISGHTALYWYRQSLGQGLEFLIYFQGNSAPDKSGLPSDRFSAERTGGSVSTLTIQRTQQEDSAVYLCASSPSGRETQYFGPGTRLLVL.

The sample holds one count of this clone. The V and J genes are TRBV7-2 and TRBJ1-2, with D tentatively TRBD1 (6 bases). Germline loops: CDR1 SGHTA, CDR2 FQGNSA. The CDR3 runs to 17 residues. Trimming shortened V by 0 bases and J by 0 bases, and 14 bases separated the two germline ends. CDR3 sequence (DNA): TGTGCCAGCAGCTTAGCGAGTTGGACAGCGTCTAACTATGGCTACACCTTC. This encodes CASSLASWTASNYGYTF.

The CDR3 nucleotides are TGTGCCAGCAGTTCCGACGGATCGATCGGCTACACCTTC. It specifies CASSSDGSIGYTF. This chain links TRBV12-3 or TRBV12-4 with TRBJ1-2; no reliable D call. This CDR3 has 13 amino acids. V dropped 4 bases and J dropped 8 bases, with 14 bases sitting between them.

The V gene is TRBV5-6, the J gene TRBJ2-1; TRBD1 is a possible D gene (5 bases). V lost 5 bases and J 6 bases, leaving 12 bases between the germline ends. CDR3 length equals 13 residues. CDR1 and CDR2 (germline): SGHDT, YYEEEE. The CDR3 region has the DNA TGTGCCAGCAGTCCCGGACAAATCAATGAGCAGTTCTTC. Amino acid sequence: CASSPGQINEQFF.

The gene calls are TRBV15 and TRBJ1-6; D possibly corresponds to TRBD1 (5 bases). V lost 0 bases, J lost 10 bases, and 13 bases lay in between. In germline, CDR1 is LNHNV, CDR2 YYDKDF (reference sequence). This CDR3 has 15 residues. The CDR3 spells CATSREGQGWSPLHF. CDR3 coding DNA: TGTGCCACCAGCAGAGAAGGGCAGGGCTGGTCACCCCTCCACTTT.

The V call is TRBV6-2 or TRBV6-3, the J call TRBJ1-1; 7 bases match TRBD1. Germline V lookup: CDR1 MNHEY, CDR2 SVGEGT. The CDR3 has 18 amino acids. J lost 1 base, V lost 0 bases, and 11 bases had no gene match. CDR3 sequence reads: CASSYSTRDTGANTEAFF. DNA of the CDR3: TGTGCCAGCAGTTACTCCACACGAGATACAGGGGCGAACACTGAAGCTTTCTTT.

The chain joins TRBV7-9 to TRBJ2-1, with 13 bases lining up with TRBD2. The trim removed 4 bases at V and 9 bases at J, leaving 6 bases unmatched. This CDR3 has 15 amino acids. CDR1 is SEHNR and CDR2 is FQNEAQ in the germline V gene (reference sequence). DNA of the CDR3: TGTGCCAGCAGCTCTAGACTAGCGGGGGGCGGTGAGCAGTTCTTC. Translation gives CASSSRLAGGGEQFF.

The chain carries TRBV5-7 and TRBJ1-1; D remains unclear. Being an ORF, TRBV5-7 has a function that is uncertain. The ends were cut back, 1 base at V and 2 bases at J, with 15 bases in the middle. The CDR3 consists of 16 residues. For the CDR3, the DNA is TGTGCCAGCAGCTTGATTTTTGCTGTCTCTAACACTGAAGCTTTCTTT. It yields the protein CASSLIFAVSNTEAFF.